Below, 25 T cell receptor beta chains from the same sample are listed, as sequenced in a study of cytomegalovirus exposure and HLA in healthy donors. PCR involved 60 Vbeta and 13 Jbeta primers. Generated by immunoSEQ multiplex PCR, the TCRdb table keeps only in-frame clones and is missing some. The data hold 150,000 to 200,000 clones, with about 86% observed a single time. Sequencing was done on a sample of PBMCs. These receptors all stem from a woman under 30 in good health and CMV-seronegative.

V is TRBV6-5 and J is TRBJ2-5, with D possibly being TRBD2 (7 bases). The J call may be in error: the DNA end matches TRBJ2-7 better. This CDR3 spans 15 amino acids. CDR1 and CDR2 (germline): MNHEY, SVGAGI. DNA of the CDR3: TGTGCCAGCAAGCCCCAGCAGGGGAGGGCCTACGAGCAGTACTTC. The encoded protein is CASKPQQGRAYEQYF.

The J gene is TRBJ1-1, the V gene TRBV28; tentative D call: TRBD1 (6 bases). CDR1 is MDHEN and CDR2 is SYDVKM in the germline V gene. V shed 4 bases and J shed 5 bases, with 14 bases lying between them. This CDR3 has 14 residues. Here the CDR3 DNA reads TGTGCCAGCAGTTGGGGCAGGGGCGGGACTGAAGCTTTCTTT. As protein: CASSWGRGGTEAFF. Full variable domain (outside the CDR3, taken from reference TRBV28 and TRBJ1-1): DVKVTQSSRYLVKRTGEKVFLECVQDMDHENMFWYRQDPGLGLRLIYFSYDVKMKEKGDIPEGYSVSREKKERFSLILESASTNQTSMYLCASSWGRGGTEAFFGQGTRLTVV.

The chain has TRBV14 and TRBJ1-4; a possible D gene is TRBD1 (6 bases). The germline CDR1 and CDR2 sequences are SGHDN and FVKESK. This CDR3 region has 17 residues. V was shortened by 1 base and J by 4 bases, with 16 bases between the two germline ends. CDR3 nucleotide sequence: TGTGCCAGCAGCCAAGCCCAATGGTACAGGGATAATGAAAAACTGTTTTTT. Translation: CASSQAQWYRDNEKLFF.

A few counts support this clone. The chain combines TRBV6-6 with TRBJ1-4; a weak D match, TRBD1 (5 bases). This CDR3 spans 14 amino acids. Trimming shortened V by 6 bases and J by 5 bases, and 13 bases separated the two germline ends. Germline CDR1 and CDR2: MNHNY and SVGAGI (reference sequence). CDR3 amino acids: CASSPRDFNEKLFF. CDR3 DNA sequence: TGTGCCAGCAGCCCCCGGGACTTCAATGAAAAACTGTTTTTT.

The chain uses TRBV7-2 and TRBJ2-1; perhaps TRBD1 as D (6 bases). The CDR3 sequence is 17 residues long. Trimming left V 3 bases short and J 5 bases short, with 20 bases between. The germline gives CDR1 SGHTA, CDR2 FQGNSA. CDR3 residues: CASSFRPWGRGDNEQFF. The CDR3 DNA is TGTGCCAGCAGCTTCCGCCCTTGGGGGCGAGGGGACAATGAGCAGTTCTTC.

This clone showed up just once. The rearrangement joins TRBV19 to TRBJ1-2, with 8 bases aligning to TRBD1. V lost 5 bases to trimming and J lost 5 bases; unmatched junction nucleotides: 7. Germline V gene sequence: CDR1 LNHDA, CDR2 SQIVND (reference sequence). The CDR3 runs 14 residues. Here the CDR3 reads CASSLQGVGYGYTF. In nucleotides, the CDR3 is TGTGCCAGTAGTCTACAGGGGGTCGGATATGGCTACACCTTC.

This clone was counted a few times. DNA of the CDR3: TGCGCCAGCAGCCAAGGACTAGCGGGAAGACCACAGGGGTTCTTC. Amino acids: CASSQGLAGRPQGFF. The chain combines TRBV4-1 with TRBJ2-1; TRBD2 matches at 11 bases. The CDR3 totals 15 residues. Unmatched junction bases numbered 11, after V lost 1 base and J lost 15 bases. In germline, CDR1 is MGHRA, CDR2 YSYEKL.

V and J are TRBV5-6 and TRBJ1-2, with TRBD1 matching 7 bases. Per the germline V gene, CDR1 is SGHDT and CDR2 is YYEEEE. The CDR3 covers 14 residues. V shed 4 bases, J shed 0 bases, and the junction held 3 bases outside the gene matches. The CDR3 DNA follows: TGTGCCAGCAGCCCGACAGGGACTAACTATGGCTACACCTTC. This codes for CASSPTGTNYGYTF.

This chain links TRBV2 with TRBJ1-5; no clear D. Per germline, CDR1 SNHLY and CDR2 FYNNEI. V lost 3 bases to trimming and J lost 7 bases, with 10 bases between them. The CDR3 has 13 amino acids. The CDR3 sequence is CASSDETGQPQHF. The CDR3 nucleotides are TGTGCCAGCAGTGATGAGACGGGGCAGCCCCAGCATTTT.

This clone was seen more than once but under ten times. The chain recombines TRBV2 with TRBJ1-1; D is unclear. Germline lookup yields CDR1 SNHLY and CDR2 FYNNEI. The CDR3 loop spans 12 amino acids. V was clipped by 7 bases and J by 5 bases, with 11 bases between them. The CDR3: CASTPPGTEAFF. CDR3 DNA sequence: TGTGCCAGCACCCCTCCGGGAACTGAAGCTTTCTTT.

This clone was detected only once. In DNA form, the CDR3 reads TGTGCCAGCGAATTTAGCGACGGCGGGATCAATGAGCAGTTCTTC. Its translation: CASEFSDGGINEQFF. The chain joins TRBV28 to TRBJ2-1; possibly TRBD2 for D (6 bases). Germline V gene sequence: CDR1 MDHEN, CDR2 SYDVKM. CDR3 length equals 15 residues. V lost 8 bases and J lost 6, with 20 bases in between.

V and J are TRBV5-1 and TRBJ2-3; 9 bases align to TRBD1. With 4 bases clipped from V and 2 bases from J, the junction kept 5 bases outside the gene matches. Germline CDR1 is SGHRS and CDR2 is YFSETQ. CDR3 length: 15 amino acids. CDR3 nucleotides: TGCGCCAGCAGCGGGACAGGGAGCCCCACAGATACGCAGTATTTT. Translation gives CASSGTGSPTDTQYF.

The chain is built from TRBV7-2 and TRBJ1-1, with a possible D match to TRBD1 (5 bases). CDR3 length: 13 amino acids. The V end lost 0 bases, the J end lost 3 bases, and 5 bases lay between the germline ends. Germline V CDR1 and CDR2: SGHTA, FQGNSA. Here the CDR3 DNA reads TGTGCCAGCAGCTTAGCGGGGCACACTGAAGCTTTCTTT. As protein: CASSLAGHTEAFF.

The rearrangement joins TRBV11-2 to TRBJ2-1; perhaps TRBD2 as D (5 bases). Germline loops: CDR1 SGHAT, CDR2 FQNNGV. Trimming cost V 5 bases and J 7 bases, with 9 bases left between them. The CDR3 covers 12 residues. CDR3 residues: CASSPWRNEQFF. The CDR3 DNA reads TGTGCCAGCAGCCCTTGGAGGAATGAGCAGTTCTTC.

This rearrangement joins TRBV19 to TRBJ2-7; D gene ambiguous. The germline V gene encodes CDR1 LNHDA and CDR2 SQIVND (reference sequence). Between the trimmed V and J ends, which lost 3 bases and 2 bases, there was a span of 8 bases. The CDR3 is 13 residues long. The CDR3 reads CASSIGMTYEQYF. The CDR3 DNA sequence: TGTGCCAGTAGTATTGGCATGACCTACGAGCAGTACTTC.

This sequence joins TRBV19 and TRBJ2-7; D call uncertain. The CDR3 has 16 residues. Trimming removed 1 base from V and 4 bases from J, with 17 bases in between. Germline CDR1 and CDR2: LNHDA and SQIVND (reference sequence). CDR3 amino acids: CASSIASSRGSYEQYF. The CDR3 coding sequence is TGTGCCAGTAGTATAGCAAGCTCCCGAGGATCTTACGAGCAGTACTTC.

This clone was found once. The V call is TRBV7-9, the J call TRBJ2-4, with 10 bases lining up with TRBD2. The germline V gene has CDR1 SEHNR and CDR2 FQNEAQ (reference sequence). CDR3 length: 17 residues. J gave up 7 bases and V 5 bases, and 14 bases lay outside the gene matches. CDR3 DNA sequence: TGTGCCAGCAGCCCGTGGCTAGCGGGGGCCGGAGGCAACATTCAGTACTTC. Residues: CASSPWLAGAGGNIQYF.

V gene TRBV7-2 combines with J gene TRBJ2-7, with TRBD2 matching over 11 bases. The germline CDR1 and CDR2 sequences are SGHTA and FQGNSA. The CDR3 consists of 15 residues. With V trimmed by 2 bases and J by 3 bases, 3 bases remained unmatched. CDR3 bases: TGTGCCAGCAGCTTACTAGCGGGGGGTGTCTACGAGCAGTACTTC. It encodes CASSLLAGGVYEQYF.

The chain employs TRBV2 and TRBJ1-1, with a tentative D call TRBD1 (6 bases). Per the germline V gene, CDR1 is SNHLY and CDR2 is FYNNEI. The CDR3 has 12 residues. Trimming shortened V by 6 bases and J by 5 bases, and 10 bases separated the two germline ends. CDR3 bases: TGTGCCAGCAGCCCGGGACAAACTGAAGCTTTCTTT. Its protein is CASSPGQTEAFF. The variable domain in full, completed from reference TRBV2 and TRBJ1-1, reads EPEVTQTPSHQVTQMGQEVILRCVPISNHLYFYWYRQILGQKVEFLVSFYNNEISEKSEIFDDQFSVERPDGSNFTLKIRSTKLEDSAMYFCASSPGQTEAFFGQGTRLTVV.

The chain joins TRBV7-9 to TRBJ1-5, with a tentative D call TRBD1 (5 bases). Germline loops: CDR1 SEHNR, CDR2 FQNEAQ (reference sequence). The CDR3 runs to 15 residues. With 1 base removed from V and 2 bases from J, the gap between germline ends came to 9 bases. The CDR3 DNA reads as TGTGCCAGCAGCTTAGAAGGGGCAGGCAATCAGCCCCAGCATTTT. It codes for CASSLEGAGNQPQHF. Together with reference TRBV7-9 and TRBJ1-5, the CDR3 gives the full variable domain: DTGVSQNPRHKITKRGQNVTFRCDPISEHNRLYWYRQTLGQGPEFLTYFQNEAQLEKSRLLSDRFSAERPKGSFSTLEIQRTEQGDSAMYLCASSLEGAGNQPQHFGDGTRLSIL.

V gene TRBV28 combines with J gene TRBJ1-2, with a tentative D call TRBD1 (5 bases). CDR3 length equals 14 residues. Trimming took 1 base from V and 6 from J, leaving 12 bases between them. Germline loops: CDR1 MDHEN, CDR2 SYDVKM. The CDR3 DNA follows: TGTGCCAGCAGTTTATTAGGGGTTCTTGATGGCTACACCTTC. Protein sequence: CASSLLGVLDGYTF.

This clone was recorded only once. The chain employs TRBV7-9 and TRBJ1-2, with 11 bases fitting TRBD1. Germline trimming cut 4 bases from V and 6 bases from J; bases unmatched to any gene: 7. The CDR3 sequence is 15 residues long. Germline V gene data show CDR1 as SEHNR and CDR2 as FQNEAQ (reference sequence). DNA for the CDR3: TGTGCCAGCAGCTACTCGGACAGGGGGCAGGATGGCTACACCTTC. This sequence encodes CASSYSDRGQDGYTF.

The chain carries TRBV25-1 and TRBJ2-2; TRBD1 aligns across 11 bases. The CDR3 loop spans 17 amino acids. CDR1 and CDR2 (germline): MGHDK, SYGVNS. Trimming at V came to 3 bases and at J to 4 bases, leaving 7 bases not matched to a gene. CDR3 protein: CASSDSRTGGVTGELFF. CDR3 bases: TGTGCCAGCAGTGATTCTCGGACAGGGGGCGTCACCGGGGAGCTGTTTTTT. Full variable domain (rest looked up from reference TRBV25-1 and TRBJ2-2): EADIYQTPRYLVIGTGKKITLECSQTMGHDKMYWYQQDPGMELHLIHYSYGVNSTEKGDLSSESTVSRIRTEHFPLTLESARPSHTSQYLCASSDSRTGGVTGELFFGEGSRLTVL.

This clone was counted a few times. The V gene is TRBV6-6, the J gene TRBJ2-7; perhaps TRBD2 as D (5 bases). Germline V gene sequence: CDR1 MNHNY, CDR2 SVGAGI (reference sequence). The V and J ends lost 5 bases and 1 base respectively, with 9 bases between them. CDR3 length: 13 residues. In DNA form, the CDR3 reads TGTGCCAGCAGTCGCGACTATTCCTACGAGCAGTACTTC. Translation: CASSRDYSYEQYF.

The chain combines TRBV28 with TRBJ2-7; 8 bases line up with TRBD2. J gave up 5 bases and V 5 bases, and 8 bases lay outside the gene matches. Germline-derived CDR1 and CDR2 are MDHEN and SYDVKM. The CDR3 is made up of 14 amino acids. This CDR3 reads CASSPLGTSNEQYF. The CDR3 DNA sequence: TGTGCCAGCAGTCCGCTAGGGACTAGTAACGAGCAGTACTTC.